Following are 11 T cell receptor beta chains from one sample sequenced in a study of identical twins. TCRdb redid the calling of the 5' RACE reads with MiXCR, one entry per CDR3 protein. The sample includes about 920,000 distinct CDR3 sequences, roughly an eighth seen only once; the top ten take around 1.6%. This sample was also put to use in a study of yellow fever vaccine responses in identical twins.

Sequenced: PBMCs. These receptors were collected from a woman aged 18-29 years in good health.

This clonotype occurred a few times. V is TRBV10-2 and J is TRBJ2-7, with 7 bases aligning to TRBD2. After removal of 8 bases from V and 1 base from J, the junction contained 8 bases not matched to a gene. CDR3 length: 14 amino acids. The germline V gene encodes CDR1 WSHSY and CDR2 SAAADI. The CDR3 sequence is CASGGTGGSYEQYF. DNA of the CDR3: TGCGCCAGCGGGGGAACGGGGGGATCCTACGAGCAGTACTTC.

The gene calls are TRBV12-3 or TRBV12-4 and TRBJ2-1; D uncertain. Trimming took off 1 base at V and 4 bases at J, with 8 bases between the two ends. This CDR3 has 14 amino acids. CDR3: CASSLGRVYNEQFF. The CDR3 coding sequence is TGTGCCAGCAGTTTAGGCCGGGTATACAATGAGCAGTTCTTC.

This clonotype was counted many times. The J gene is TRBJ1-5, the V gene TRBV12-3 or TRBV12-4, with D tentatively TRBD1 (6 bases). The CDR3 runs to 16 residues. The V and J ends lost 6 bases and 1 base respectively, with 16 bases between them. The CDR3 coding sequence is TGTGCCAGCAGGCTGGGTTTCAGGGGAAGCAATCAGCCCCAGCATTTT. Translating gives CASRLGFRGSNQPQHF.

The V call is TRBV11-3, the J call TRBJ2-5; 7 bases are a match to TRBD2. Germline trimming cut 1 base from V and 0 bases from J; bases unmatched to any gene: 2. The CDR3 covers 15 residues. Per the germline V gene, CDR1 is SGHNT and CDR2 is YENEEA. CDR3: CASSLGGGYQETQYF. Here the CDR3 DNA reads TGTGCCAGCAGCTTAGGGGGGGGTTACCAAGAGACCCAGTACTTC.

V and J are TRBV3-1 and TRBJ2-5; D gene ambiguous. The CDR3 consists of 18 residues. The germline CDR1 and CDR2 sequences are LGHDT and YNNKEL (reference sequence). Trimming took off 0 bases at V and 4 bases at J, with 21 bases between the two ends. The CDR3 region has the DNA TGTGCCAGCAGCCAAGATCCTAGATGGTTAGCAGGCGGAGAGACCCAGTACTTC. This codes for CASSQDPRWLAGGETQYF.

This clonotype turned up a few times. V is TRBV19 and J is TRBJ2-4; unclear D gene. The germline V gene encodes CDR1 LNHDA and CDR2 SQIVND (reference sequence). The CDR3 covers 16 residues. V was clipped by 3 bases and J by 1 base, with 13 bases between them. The CDR3 nucleotides are TGTGCCAGTAGTATCCCCGGCGAAGGTGCCAAAAACATTCAGTACTTC. Protein sequence: CASSIPGEGAKNIQYF.

The rearrangement links TRBV5-1 to TRBJ2-7; unclear D gene. The CDR3 sequence is 14 residues long. Germline V gene data show CDR1 as SGHRS and CDR2 as YFSETQ. V gave up 5 bases and J gave up 5 bases, with 17 bases separating them. CDR3 sequence: CASRSETLLDEQYF. CDR3 nucleotide sequence: TGCGCCAGCAGGTCGGAGACCCTTTTGGACGAGCAGTACTTC.

This clonotype was found many times. CDR3 bases: TGTGCCACTACAAAGGGGGCCTGGGCTGGTTACCGCTACAATGAGCAGTTCTTC. Its translation: CATTKGAWAGYRYNEQFF. The chain joins TRBV5-6 to TRBJ2-1; 7 bases are a match to TRBD1. Trimming cost V 9 bases and J 3 bases; bases outside gene matches: 21. The CDR3 covers 18 residues. Germline assignment: CDR1 SGHDT and CDR2 YYEEEE.

In this sample, this clonotype turned up a few times. The rearrangement uses TRBV20-1 and TRBJ1-3; D not resolved. V was shortened by 2 bases and J by 2 bases, with 4 bases between the two germline ends. This CDR3 is built from 12 residues. Germline lookup yields CDR1 DFQATT and CDR2 SNEGSKA (reference sequence). CDR3 protein: CSARPPGNTIYF. CDR3 nucleotides: TGCAGTGCTAGACCTCCTGGAAACACCATATATTTT.

The J gene is TRBJ2-3, the V gene TRBV12-3 or TRBV12-4; 11 bases line up with TRBD2. The ends lost 7 bases at V and 3 bases at J; junction bases unmatched: 3. The CDR3 runs to 14 residues. The chain's CDR3 is CASNSGGATDTQYF. The DNA of the CDR3 is TGTGCCAGCAATAGCGGGGGGGCTACAGATACGCAGTATTTT.

This rearrangement joins TRBV12-3 or TRBV12-4 to TRBJ2-5, with 9 bases fitting TRBD2. After removal of 3 bases from V and 3 bases from J, the junction contained 17 bases not matched to a gene. The CDR3 runs 19 residues. This chain's CDR3 is CASSFKWGAAGGPKETQYF. The CDR3 coding sequence is TGTGCCAGCAGTTTCAAGTGGGGAGCCGCGGGAGGGCCCAAAGAGACCCAGTACTTC.